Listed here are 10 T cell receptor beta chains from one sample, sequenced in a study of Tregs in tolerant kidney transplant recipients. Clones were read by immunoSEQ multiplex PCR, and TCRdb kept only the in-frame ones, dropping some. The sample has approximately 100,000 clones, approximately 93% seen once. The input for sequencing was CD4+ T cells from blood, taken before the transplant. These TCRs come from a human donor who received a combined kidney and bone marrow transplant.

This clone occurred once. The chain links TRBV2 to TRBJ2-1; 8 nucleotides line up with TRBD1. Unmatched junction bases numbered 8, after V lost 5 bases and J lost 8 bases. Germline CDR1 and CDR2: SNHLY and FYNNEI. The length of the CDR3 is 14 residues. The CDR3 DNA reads TGTGCCAGCAGTTTTACAGGGGGATGGGATGAGCAGTTCTTC. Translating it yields CASSFTGGWDEQFF. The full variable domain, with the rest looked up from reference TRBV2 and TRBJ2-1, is EPEVTQTPSHQVTQMGQEVILRCVPISNHLYFYWYRQILGQKVEFLVSFYNNEISEKSEIFDDQFSVERPDGSNFTLKIRSTKLEDSAMYFCASSFTGGWDEQFFGPGTRLTVL.

The CDR3 sequence is CASSQVLAADTQYF. DNA of the CDR3: TGCGCCAGCAGCCAAGTACTAGCGGCCGATACGCAGTATTTT. V and J are TRBV4-3 and TRBJ2-3, with 8 nucleotides matching TRBD2. The germline gives CDR1 LGHNA, CDR2 YSLEER. This CDR3 comprises 14 residues. Trimming at V came to 1 base and at J to 6 bases, leaving 3 bases not matched to a gene.

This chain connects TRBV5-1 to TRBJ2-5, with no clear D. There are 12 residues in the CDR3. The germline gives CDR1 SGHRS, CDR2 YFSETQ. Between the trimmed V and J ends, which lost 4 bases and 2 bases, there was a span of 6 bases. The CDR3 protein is CASSIRQETQYF. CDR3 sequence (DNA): TGCGCCAGCAGCATCAGGCAAGAGACCCAGTACTTC.

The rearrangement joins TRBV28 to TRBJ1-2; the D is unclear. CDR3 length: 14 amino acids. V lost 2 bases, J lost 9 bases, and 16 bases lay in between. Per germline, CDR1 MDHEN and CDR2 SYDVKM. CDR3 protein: CASSLRGVDTRYTF. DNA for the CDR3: TGTGCCAGCAGTTTACGCGGGGTCGATACTCGCTACACCTTC.

CDR3 in amino acids: CAWSFNSGNTIYF. CDR3 coding DNA: TGTGCCTGGAGTTTTAACTCTGGAAACACCATATATTTT. The chain joins TRBV30 to TRBJ1-3, with D hard to call. CDR3 length: 13 residues. Per the germline V gene, CDR1 is GTSNPN and CDR2 is SVGIG (reference sequence). The V and J ends lost 2 bases and 0 bases respectively, with 5 bases between them.

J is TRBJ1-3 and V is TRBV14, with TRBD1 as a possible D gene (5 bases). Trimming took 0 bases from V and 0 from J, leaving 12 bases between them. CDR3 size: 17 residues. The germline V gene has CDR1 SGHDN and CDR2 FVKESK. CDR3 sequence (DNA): TGTGCCAGCAGCCAAGATGACAGAGCTCGCTCTGGAAACACCATATATTTT. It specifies CASSQDDRARSGNTIYF.

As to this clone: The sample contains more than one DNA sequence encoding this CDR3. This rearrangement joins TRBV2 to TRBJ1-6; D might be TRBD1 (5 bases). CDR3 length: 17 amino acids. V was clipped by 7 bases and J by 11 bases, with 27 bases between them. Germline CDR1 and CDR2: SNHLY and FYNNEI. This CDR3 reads CASTGGAGSLLTPPLHF. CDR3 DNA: TGTGCCAGCACCGGCGGAGCAGGGTCCCTTCTTACGCCACCCCTCCACTTT.

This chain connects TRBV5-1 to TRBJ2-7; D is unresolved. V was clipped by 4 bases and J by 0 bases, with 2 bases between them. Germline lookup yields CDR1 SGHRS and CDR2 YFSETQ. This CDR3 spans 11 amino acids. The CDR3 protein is CASSRSYEQYF. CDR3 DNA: TGCGCCAGCAGCCGCTCCTACGAGCAGTACTTC.

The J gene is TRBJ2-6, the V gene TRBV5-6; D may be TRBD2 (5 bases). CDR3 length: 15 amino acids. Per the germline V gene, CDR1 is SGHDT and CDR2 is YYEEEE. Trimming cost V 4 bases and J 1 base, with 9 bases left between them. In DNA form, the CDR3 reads TGTGCCAGCAGCGCCGGGATTTCTGGGGCCAACGTCCTGACTTTC. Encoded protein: CASSAGISGANVLTF.

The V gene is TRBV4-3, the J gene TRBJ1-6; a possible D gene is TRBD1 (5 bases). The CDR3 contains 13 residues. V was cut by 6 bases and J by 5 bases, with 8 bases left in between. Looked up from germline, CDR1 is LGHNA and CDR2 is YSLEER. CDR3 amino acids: CASRVTDNSPLHF. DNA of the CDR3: TGCGCCAGCAGAGTGACAGATAATTCACCCCTCCACTTT.